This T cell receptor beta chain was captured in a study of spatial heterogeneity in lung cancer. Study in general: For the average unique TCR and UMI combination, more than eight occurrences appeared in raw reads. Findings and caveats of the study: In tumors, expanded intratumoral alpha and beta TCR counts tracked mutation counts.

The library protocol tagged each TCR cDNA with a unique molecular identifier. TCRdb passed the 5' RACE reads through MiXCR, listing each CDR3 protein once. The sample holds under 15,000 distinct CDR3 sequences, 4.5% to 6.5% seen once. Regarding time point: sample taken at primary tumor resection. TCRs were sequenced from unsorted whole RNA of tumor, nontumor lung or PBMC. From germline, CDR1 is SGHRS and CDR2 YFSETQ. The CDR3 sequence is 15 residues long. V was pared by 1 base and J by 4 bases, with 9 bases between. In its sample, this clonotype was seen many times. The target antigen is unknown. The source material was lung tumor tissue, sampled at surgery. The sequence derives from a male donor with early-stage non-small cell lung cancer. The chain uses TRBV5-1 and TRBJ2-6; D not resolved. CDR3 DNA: TGCGCCAGCAGCTTGTCGGCTACAGGGGCCAACGTCCTGACTTTC. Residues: CASSLSATGANVLTF.